These T cell receptor beta chains were read from a single sample in a study of shared clonotypes between healthy human individuals. The repertoire was sequenced with immunoSEQ multiplex PCR; TCRdb's copy has only in-frame clones and lacks some. In the table there are 2 million to 2.5 million clones, nearly 97% of which are singletons. Sequenced sample: naive CD4+ T cells sorted from blood. The receptors originated from a man aged 18 to 30 in good health. Both conserved end residues are part of each CDR3. D genes are given only for firm matches. Only some rows state a clone size, as once, few, many or a class for expanded clones.

V	D	J	size	CDR3	DNA
TRBV7-9	NA	TRBJ2-5	NA	CASAVRGSEETQYF	TGTGCCAGCGCGGTAAGAGGGTCCGAAGAGACCCAGTACTTC
TRBV19	NA	TRBJ2-7	once	CASSRGQGEQYF	TGTGCCAGTAGCCGAGGACAAGGCGAGCAGTACTTC
TRBV2	NA	TRBJ2-2	NA	CASSLRYTGELFF	TGTGCCAGCAGTCTTCGATACACCGGGGAGCTGTTTTTT
TRBV10-2	NA	TRBJ2-2	NA	CASKFVNTGELFF	TGCGCCAGCAAGTTCGTGAACACCGGGGAGCTGTTTTTT
TRBV19	NA	TRBJ2-5	NA	CASSINFRQTRETQYF	TGTGCCAGTAGTATCAATTTCAGACAAACCAGGGAGACCCAGTACTTC
TRBV28	TRBD1	TRBJ2-1	NA	CASSSLGQGEFF	TGTGCCAGCAGTTCCTTGGGACAGGGGGAGTTCTTC
TRBV5-1	TRBD2	TRBJ2-1	once	CASSLEASGTYNEQFF	TGCGCCAGCAGCTTGGAGGCTAGCGGGACCTACAATGAGCAGTTCTTC
TRBV2	NA	TRBJ1-3	few	CASSEQGGNTIYF	TGTGCCAGCAGTGAACAGGGGGGAAACACCATATATTTT
TRBV7-2	TRBD2	TRBJ2-1	NA	CASSLTSGSIYNEQFF	TGTGCCAGCAGCTTGACTAGCGGGAGCATCTACAATGAGCAGTTCTTC
TRBV9	NA	TRBJ2-2	few	CASSATPTNTGELFF	TGTGCCAGCAGCGCTACTCCAACCAACACCGGGGAGCTGTTTTTT
TRBV6-1	NA	TRBJ2-3	NA	CASKRDTSSTDTQYF	TGTGCCAGCAAAAGGGACACATCTAGCACAGATACGCAGTATTTT
TRBV4-1	TRBD2	TRBJ2-5	NA	CASSRSGGETQYF	TGCGCCAGCAGCCGGAGCGGGGGAGAGACCCAGTACTTC
TRBV30	TRBD1	TRBJ1-3	NA	CAWTRGLSGNTIYF	TGTGCCTGGACGAGGGGGCTCTCTGGAAACACCATATATTTT
TRBV28	NA	TRBJ2-3	NA	CASRQRRSGPITDTQYF	TGTGCCAGCAGGCAAAGGCGGTCAGGGCCGATCACAGATACGCAGTATTTT
TRBV11-2	NA	TRBJ1-6	NA	CASSLGAVNSPLHF	TGTGCCAGCAGCTTAGGGGCAGTTAATTCACCCCTCCACTTT
TRBV9	NA	TRBJ1-1	NA	CASSVGGMNTEAFF	TGTGCCAGCAGCGTGGGGGGAATGAACACTGAAGCTTTCTTT
TRBV19	TRBD2	TRBJ2-1	NA	CASSIGLAGGLSYNEQFF	TGTGCCAGTAGTATTGGGCTAGCGGGAGGGCTCTCCTACAATGAGCAGTTCTTC
TRBV4-3	NA	TRBJ2-7	NA	CASSPKEGARWEQYF	TGCGCCAGCAGCCCGAAGGAGGGGGCGAGGTGGGAGCAGTACTTC
TRBV21-1	NA	TRBJ2-6	NA	CASSKALWDGANVLTF	TGTGCCAGCAGCAAAGCTTTATGGGACGGGGCCAACGTCCTGACTTTC
TRBV2	NA	TRBJ1-4	few	CASSDGPRKLFF	TGTGCCAGCAGTGACGGACCGCGTAAACTGTTTTTT
TRBV11-2	TRBD2	TRBJ2-5	NA	CASSLQLAGEETQYF	TGTGCCAGCAGCTTACAACTAGCGGGTGAAGAGACCCAGTACTTC
TRBV13	TRBD2	TRBJ2-7	NA	CASSLSGRAGYEQYF	TGTGCCAGCAGCCTCAGCGGGAGGGCCGGCTACGAGCAGTACTTC
TRBV28	NA	TRBJ2-7	NA	CASSSTDKNPFYEQYF	TGTGCCAGCAGTTCAACTGACAAGAATCCCTTCTACGAGCAGTACTTC
TRBV5-1	TRBD1	TRBJ1-4	NA	CASRGTVTNEKLFF	TGCGCCAGCAGGGGGACAGTAACTAATGAAAAACTGTTTTTT